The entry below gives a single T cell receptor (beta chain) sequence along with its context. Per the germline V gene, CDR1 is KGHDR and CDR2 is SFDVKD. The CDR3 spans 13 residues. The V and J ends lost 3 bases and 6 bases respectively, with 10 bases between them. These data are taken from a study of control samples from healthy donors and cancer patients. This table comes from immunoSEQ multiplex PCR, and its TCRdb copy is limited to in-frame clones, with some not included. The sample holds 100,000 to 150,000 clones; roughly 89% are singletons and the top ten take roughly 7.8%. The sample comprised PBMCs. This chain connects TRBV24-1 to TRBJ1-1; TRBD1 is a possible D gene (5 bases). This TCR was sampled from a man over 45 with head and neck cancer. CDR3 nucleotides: TGTGCCACCAGTGATGGGGACCGACCTGAAGCTTTCTTT. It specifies CATSDGDRPEAFF.